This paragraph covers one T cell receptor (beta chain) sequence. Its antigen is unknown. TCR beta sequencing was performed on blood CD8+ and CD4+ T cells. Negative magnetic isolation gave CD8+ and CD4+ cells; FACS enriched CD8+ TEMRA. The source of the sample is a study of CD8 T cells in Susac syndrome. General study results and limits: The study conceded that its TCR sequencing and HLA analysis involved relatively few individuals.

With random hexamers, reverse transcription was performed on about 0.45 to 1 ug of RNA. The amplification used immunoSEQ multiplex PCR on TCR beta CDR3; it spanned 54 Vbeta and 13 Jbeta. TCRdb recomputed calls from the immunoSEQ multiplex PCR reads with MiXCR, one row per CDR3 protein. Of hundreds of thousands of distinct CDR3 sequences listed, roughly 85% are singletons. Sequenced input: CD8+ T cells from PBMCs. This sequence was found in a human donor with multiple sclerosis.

The CDR3 protein is CSVDVNTRDRVYYGYTF. The CDR3, as DNA: TGCAGCGTTGATGTTAATACAAGGGACAGGGTATACTATGGCTACACCTTC. The rearrangement joins TRBV29-1 to TRBJ1-2, with 9 bases aligning to TRBD1. The V gene's germline CDR1 is SQVTM and CDR2 ANQGSEA. This CDR3 is built from 17 residues. The junction had 14 bases not matched to a gene; V was cut back by 3 bases and J by 3 bases.